The clone carrying this T cell receptor (beta chain) has ten or more counts. The antigen is undetermined. The data are from a study of spatial heterogeneity in lung cancer. Noted time point: sample taken at primary tumor resection. In each case, whole RNA from tumor, nontumor lung or frozen PBMC was sequenced unsorted. Single TCR cDNA molecules each had their own unique molecular identifier. MiXCR, run by TCRdb on the 5' RACE reads, gives a single entry per CDR3 protein. Of fewer than 30,000 distinct CDR3 sequences listed, more than 5.5% are singletons. Overall study findings and caveats: The study found that expanded intratumoral alpha and beta TCR counts tracked tumor mutation counts.

The sample here was lung tumor tissue, taken at surgery. This TCR was recovered from a male donor with early-stage non-small cell lung cancer.

In nucleotides, the CDR3 is TGTGCCAGCAGGCACAGGGAAGGGACGGCCGGGGAGCTGTTTTTT. Translating it yields CASRHREGTAGELFF. This rearrangement joins TRBV6-5 to TRBJ2-2; D perhaps matches TRBD1 (6 bases). The CDR3 runs 15 residues. Germline loops: CDR1 MNHEY, CDR2 SVGAGI. The germline V and J ends were trimmed by 6 bases and 6 bases, with 17 bases remaining between them.